This passage covers 26 T cell receptor beta chains from one sample sequenced in a study of OX40 agonist ivuxolimab in advanced cancers. Sequenced by immunoSEQ multiplex PCR; TCRdb stores in-frame clones only, minus some. The sample has about 23,000 clones, about 75% seen once; the top ten hold 2% to 2.5%. This material consisted of CD4+ or CD8+ T cells sorted from blood, taken in a trial of the OX40 agonist ivuxolimab. Every receptor here comes from an adult with an advanced solid tumor such as melanoma, head and neck, liver or kidney cancer.

This clone was counted a few times. V is TRBV19 and J is TRBJ2-2; 10 positions match TRBD1. Germline CDR1 LNHDA, CDR2 SQIVND (reference sequence). The ends lost 4 bases at V and 5 bases at J; junction bases unmatched: 1. The CDR3 sequence is 14 residues long. This CDR3 reads CASSRGQGTGELFF. The DNA of the CDR3 is TGTGCCAGTAGTAGGGGACAGGGGACCGGGGAGCTGTTTTTT.

The CDR3 bases are TGTGCCAGCAGCGTAGCTAGCGGGAGGGCCTCCGGGGAGCTGTTTTTT. It specifies CASSVASGRASGELFF. The chain combines TRBV9 with TRBJ2-2; 12 positions match TRBD2. With V trimmed by 0 bases and J by 6 bases, 3 bases remained unmatched. The CDR3 contains 16 residues. Germline CDR1 and CDR2: SGDLS and YYNGEE.

The V gene is TRBV6-5, the J gene TRBJ1-5; D remains unclear. CDR3 length: 15 amino acids. The V end was cut by 6 bases, the J end by 2 bases, with 14 bases between. Per the germline V gene, CDR1 is MNHEY and CDR2 is SVGAGI. CDR3 sequence reads: CASSPSSIGNQPQHF. The CDR3 DNA reads TGTGCCAGCAGCCCTAGTAGTATTGGCAATCAGCCCCAGCATTTT.

The genes are TRBV5-6 and TRBJ2-1; 9 nucleotides line up with TRBD2. Germline CDR1 is SGHDT and CDR2 is YYEEEE. V dropped 5 bases and J dropped 1; count of bases not matched to a gene: 4. CDR3 size: 15 residues. CDR3 in DNA: TGTGCCAGCAGTCCAACTAGCGGGTCCTACAATGAGCAGTTCTTC. Translation: CASSPTSGSYNEQFF.

CDR3 sequence (DNA): TGTGCCAGCAGTAGAGTCCGGACGGGCGACCCATCTAACTATGGCTACACCTTC. The encoded protein is CASSRVRTGDPSNYGYTF. V is TRBV28 and J is TRBJ1-2; no definite D call. This CDR3 has 18 residues. Germline V CDR1 and CDR2: MDHEN, SYDVKM. Trimming pared 5 bases from V and 0 bases from J, leaving 22 bases between.

This clone showed up just a few times. The chain is built from TRBV28 and TRBJ1-2; D is possibly TRBD1 (6 bases). The CDR3 consists of 13 residues. V was clipped by 6 bases and J by 5 bases, with 13 bases between them. CDR1 MDHEN and CDR2 SYDVKM come from the germline V gene. CDR3 sequence (DNA): TGTGCCAGCAGCACAGGGTTTGATTATGGCTACACCTTC. This encodes CASSTGFDYGYTF.

The CDR3 nucleotides read TGTGCCAGCAGCTTAGGGGGAGCGGGAGGACGGATCGGGAACGAGCAGTACTTC. Residues: CASSLGGAGGRIGNEQYF. This rearrangement joins TRBV7-9 to TRBJ2-7; 9 nucleotides match TRBD2. The germline gives CDR1 SEHNR, CDR2 FQNEAQ (reference sequence). V shed 1 base and J 5 bases; nucleotides not matched to a gene: 15. The CDR3 loop spans 18 amino acids.

V is TRBV28 and J is TRBJ1-6; unclear D gene. V was shortened by 5 bases and J by 8 bases, with 16 bases between the two germline ends. CDR3 length: 15 amino acids. The germline CDR1 and CDR2 sequences are MDHEN and SYDVKM. The CDR3: CASSANGEAYSPLHF. The DNA of the CDR3 is TGTGCCAGCAGTGCTAACGGGGAAGCCTATTCACCCCTCCACTTT.

This chain connects TRBV28 to TRBJ2-7; 7 bases agree with TRBD2. V lost 3 bases and J lost 0; bases outside the gene matches: 8. Germline lookup yields CDR1 MDHEN and CDR2 SYDVKM. The CDR3 has 16 residues. The CDR3: CASSFAPGGSSYEQYF. CDR3 in DNA: TGTGCCAGCAGTTTTGCCCCGGGCGGGAGCTCCTACGAGCAGTACTTC.

V gene TRBV6-5 combines with J gene TRBJ2-1; maybe TRBD1 (6 bases). This CDR3 comprises 16 residues. The V end lost 0 bases, the J end lost 0 bases, and 9 bases lay between the germline ends. CDR1 is MNHEY, CDR2 SVGAGI, per germline. The CDR3, as DNA: TGTGCCAGCAGTTACTCGTCACAGGGCTCCTACAATGAGCAGTTCTTC. It translates to CASSYSSQGSYNEQFF.

The chain employs TRBV7-9 and TRBJ2-1, with D unresolved. The germline V gene encodes CDR1 SEHNR and CDR2 FQNEAQ (reference sequence). This CDR3 has 14 residues. Trimming shortened V by 5 bases and J by 1 base, and 9 bases separated the two germline ends. As DNA, the CDR3 is TGTGCCAGCAGCAATCTAGTTTCCTACAATGAGCAGTTCTTC. It specifies CASSNLVSYNEQFF.

In this sample, this clone turned up once. The genes are TRBV7-3 and TRBJ2-5; 8 bases map to TRBD2. V shed 2 bases, J shed 1 base, and the junction held 6 bases outside the gene matches. Germline CDR1 SGHTA, CDR2 FQGTGA. This CDR3 region has 16 residues. The DNA for the CDR3 is TGTGCCAGCAGCTTAGACGGGAGGGCCCGCCAAGAGACCCAGTACTTC. It specifies CASSLDGRARQETQYF.

The V gene is TRBV19, the J gene TRBJ1-1; D might be TRBD1 (5 bases). This CDR3 comprises 15 residues. Trimming stripped 5 bases from V and 3 bases from J, with 16 bases between. Germline CDR1 reads LNHDA; CDR2 reads SQIVND (reference sequence). CDR3 nucleotide sequence: TGTGCCAGTAGTCCGCGGGGAGCGGGGGACACTGAAGCTTTCTTT. Residues: CASSPRGAGDTEAFF.

This rearrangement joins TRBV12-5 to TRBJ2-1; D possibly matches TRBD1 or TRBD2 (6 bases each). CDR1 and CDR2 from the germline V gene are LGHNT and FRNRAP. This CDR3 spans 15 amino acids. V was shortened by 4 bases and J by 6 bases, with 16 bases between the two germline ends. The CDR3 DNA reads TGTGCTAGTGGTTCCCGGGGGCCAGAAGCCAATGAGCAGTTCTTC. It codes for CASGSRGPEANEQFF.

CDR3 sequence (DNA): TGTGCCAGCAGTTCACAGGGGGCAAGAACTGAAGCTTTCTTT. Its translation is CASSSQGARTEAFF. The chain has TRBV2 and TRBJ1-1; TRBD1 matches 9 bases. CDR3 size: 14 residues. Unmatched junction bases numbered 6, after V lost 5 bases and J lost 5 bases. The germline V gene encodes CDR1 SNHLY and CDR2 FYNNEI.

In DNA, the CDR3 is TGTGTCGGACTGGAGGCAGGGGATGGCTACACCTTC. Its translation is CVGLEAGDGYTF. The chain links TRBV30 to TRBJ1-2, with D perhaps TRBD1 (6 bases). Germline values: CDR1 GTSNPN, CDR2 SVGIG (reference sequence). The CDR3 is 12 amino acids.

Here the CDR3 reads CASSYSLSKNIQYF. Written as DNA, the CDR3 is TGTGCCAGCAGTTACTCGTTATCCAAAAACATTCAGTACTTC. The V and J genes are TRBV6-5 and TRBJ2-4; D unclear. Germline lookup yields CDR1 MNHEY and CDR2 SVGAGI. The V end was cut by 0 bases, the J end by 2 bases, with 5 bases between. The CDR3 has 14 amino acids.

The gene calls are TRBV9 and TRBJ2-1; D remains ambiguous. The V end lost 0 bases, the J end lost 7 bases, and 17 bases lay between the germline ends. CDR1 SGDLS and CDR2 YYNGEE come from the germline V gene. The CDR3 spans 16 residues. CDR3 bases: TGTGCCAGCAGCGTAGGAGGTCAGCGAGGTCGAAATGAGCAGTTCTTC. Translation gives CASSVGGQRGRNEQFF.

The chain joins TRBV19 to TRBJ1-1, with D possibly matching TRBD1 (5 bases). The CDR3 consists of 15 residues. V was pared by 5 bases and J by 5 bases, with 18 bases between. From germline, CDR1 is LNHDA and CDR2 SQIVND (reference sequence). The CDR3 coding sequence is TGTGCCAGTAGTGATGAGGGACGGGGGGATACTGAAGCTTTCTTT. Translation: CASSDEGRGDTEAFF.

The chain uses TRBV7-2 and TRBJ2-2, with 8 bases matching TRBD2. The V gene's germline CDR1 is SGHTA and CDR2 FQGNSA. The junction had 6 bases not matched to a gene; V was cut back by 1 base and J by 5 bases. CDR3 length: 16 residues. The CDR3 here is CASSLERERRTGELFF. DNA for the CDR3: TGTGCCAGCAGCTTAGAGCGGGAGCGGAGGACCGGGGAGCTGTTTTTT.

The J gene is TRBJ1-2, the V gene TRBV7-2; D unclear. The CDR3 length is 13 residues. CDR1 is SGHTA and CDR2 is FQGNSA in the germline V gene. Trimming cost V 6 bases and J 8 bases, with 16 bases left between them. In DNA form, the CDR3 reads TGTGCCAGCAGACCAACTTGGGCCGTCGGCTACACCTTC. It is translated as CASRPTWAVGYTF.

V and J are TRBV7-2 and TRBJ2-1; the match to TRBD2 covers 16 bases. J gave up 6 bases and V 5 bases, and 13 bases lay outside the gene matches. In germline, CDR1 is SGHTA, CDR2 FQGNSA. The CDR3 has 19 amino acids. The CDR3 DNA sequence: TGTGCCAGCAGCCCGAATCCCGGGACTAGCGGGAGGGCCGGCAATGAGCAGTTCTTC. It codes for CASSPNPGTSGRAGNEQFF. Supplemented by reference TRBV7-2 and TRBJ2-1, the full variable domain reads GAGVSQSPSNKVTEKGKDVELRCDPISGHTALYWYRQSLGQGLEFLIYFQGNSAPDKSGLPSDRFSAERTGGSVSTLTIQRTQQEDSAVYLCASSPNPGTSGRAGNEQFFGPGTRLTVL.

The V and J genes are TRBV10-2 and TRBJ2-7; 8 bases agree with TRBD2. CDR3 length equals 14 residues. V trimming: 0 bases; J trimming: 6 bases; junction bases outside the gene matches: 4. Germline assignment: CDR1 WSHSY and CDR2 SAAADI. CDR3 DNA: TGCGCCAGCAGTGAGTCGTTACGGGGGGGCGAGCAGTACTTC. Translating it yields CASSESLRGGEQYF.

The chain links TRBV7-2 to TRBJ2-3; no reliable D call. Trimming took 3 bases from V and 3 from J, leaving 4 bases between them. This CDR3 is built from 12 residues. Germline values: CDR1 SGHTA, CDR2 FQGNSA. DNA of the CDR3: TGTGCCAGCAGCTTGGATACAGATACGCAGTATTTT. It encodes CASSLDTDTQYF.

The V gene is TRBV1, the J gene TRBJ2-7; no check of the table's D call, TRBD2, against the DNA was made. TRBV1 is an annotated pseudogene. This CDR3 has 18 amino acids. In DNA form, the CDR3 reads TGCACCAGCAGCCAATGTCTTCTCGGTACGGAGGCCCCCTACGAGCAGTACTTC. Protein product: CTSSQCLLGTEAPYEQYF.

The genes are TRBV28 and TRBJ1-1, with D perhaps TRBD1 (6 bases). Germline CDR1 is MDHEN and CDR2 is SYDVKM. The CDR3 contains 14 residues. V gave up 4 bases and J gave up 4 bases, with 13 bases separating them. The CDR3 sequence: CASSSTGFGTEAFF. The CDR3 DNA reads TGTGCCAGCAGTTCTACAGGGTTTGGCACTGAAGCTTTCTTT.